One and the same sample provided the 5 T cell receptor beta chains below, sequenced in a study of cytomegalovirus exposure and HLA in healthy donors. Clones were read by immunoSEQ multiplex PCR, and TCRdb kept only the in-frame ones, dropping some. This repertoire shows hundreds of thousands of clones, about 90% found once; its top ten account for around 12%. Sequenced input: PBMCs. Every receptor here comes from a man in his late teens or twenties in good health and CMV-seropositive.

The chain recombines TRBV4-1 with TRBJ2-1; D gene ambiguous. Germline V gene sequence: CDR1 MGHRA, CDR2 YSYEKL. CDR3 length equals 16 residues. Trimming stripped 3 bases from V and 0 bases from J, with 12 bases between. The CDR3 reads CASSHPIKHSYNEQFF. In DNA form, the CDR3 reads TGCGCCAGCAGCCACCCTATAAAACACTCCTACAATGAGCAGTTCTTC.

The V call is TRBV27, the J call TRBJ1-2; D might be TRBD1 (5 bases). V lost 0 bases and J lost 0, with 8 bases in between. Per germline, CDR1 MNHEY and CDR2 SMNVEV (reference sequence). The CDR3 contains 15 residues. CDR3 in amino acids: CASSLSGLTNYGYTF. The CDR3 region has the DNA TGTGCCAGCAGTTTATCGGGGCTTACTAACTATGGCTACACCTTC.

The chain couples TRBV28 to TRBJ1-5, with D possibly TRBD1 on 6 matching bases. The length of the CDR3 is 17 residues. Per germline, CDR1 MDHEN and CDR2 SYDVKM. Trimming removed 5 bases from V and 0 bases from J, with 17 bases in between. DNA of the CDR3: TGTGCCAGCAGTCCATCTTACAGGGTTTATAGCAATCAGCCCCAGCATTTT. Protein sequence: CASSPSYRVYSNQPQHF.

The chain is built from TRBV11-2 and TRBJ2-6; D perhaps matches TRBD1 (6 bases). Germline V lookup: CDR1 SGHAT, CDR2 FQNNGV. CDR3 length: 15 residues. Trimming removed 3 bases from V and 4 bases from J, with 10 bases in between. CDR3 coding DNA: TGTGCCAGCAGCTTCACAGGGAGAGGGGCCAACGTCCTGACTTTC. Protein product: CASSFTGRGANVLTF.

This chain uses TRBV9 with TRBJ2-7; 7 bases map to TRBD2. V shed 0 bases, J shed 1 base, and the junction held 7 bases outside the gene matches. Germline V CDR1 and CDR2: SGDLS, YYNGEE. CDR3 length: 16 residues. CDR3 nucleotide sequence: TGTGCCAGCAGCGTAGGTTCTAGCGGATTATCCTACGAGCAGTACTTC. Residues: CASSVGSSGLSYEQYF. The full variable domain, in which reference TRBV9 and TRBJ2-7 provide the parts outside the CDR3, is DSGVTQTPKHLITATGQRVTLRCSPRSGDLSVYWYQQSLDQGLQFLIQYYNGEERAKGNILERFSAQQFPDLHSELNLSSLELGDSALYFCASSVGSSGLSYEQYFGPGTRLTVT.